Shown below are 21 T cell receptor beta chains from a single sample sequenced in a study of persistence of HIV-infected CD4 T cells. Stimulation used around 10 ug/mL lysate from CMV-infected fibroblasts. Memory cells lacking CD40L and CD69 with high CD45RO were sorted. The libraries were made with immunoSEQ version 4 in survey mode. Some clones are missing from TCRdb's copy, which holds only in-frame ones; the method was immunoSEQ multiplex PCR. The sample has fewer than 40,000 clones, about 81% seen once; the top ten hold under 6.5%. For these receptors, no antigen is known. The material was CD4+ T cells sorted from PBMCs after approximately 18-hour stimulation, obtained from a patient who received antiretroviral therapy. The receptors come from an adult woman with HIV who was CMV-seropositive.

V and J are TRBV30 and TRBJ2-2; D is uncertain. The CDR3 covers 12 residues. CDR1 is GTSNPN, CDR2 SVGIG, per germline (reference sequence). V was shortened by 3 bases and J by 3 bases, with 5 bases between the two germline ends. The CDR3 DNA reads TGTGCCTGGAGACAGTACACCGGGGAGCTGTTTTTT. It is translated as CAWRQYTGELFF.

CDR3 sequence reads: CASSSLGQGSEQFF. DNA for the CDR3: TGTGCCAGCAGCTCCCTGGGACAGGGGTCGGAGCAGTTCTTC. V gene TRBV11-1 combines with J gene TRBJ2-1; 10 bases are shared with TRBD1. CDR1 and CDR2 (germline): SGHAT, FQDESV (reference sequence). This CDR3 spans 14 amino acids. Unmatched junction bases numbered 7, after V lost 4 bases and J lost 10 bases.

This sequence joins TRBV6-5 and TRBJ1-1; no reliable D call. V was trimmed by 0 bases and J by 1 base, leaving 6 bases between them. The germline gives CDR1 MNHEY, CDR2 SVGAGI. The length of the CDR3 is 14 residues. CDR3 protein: CASSYSRGNTEAFF. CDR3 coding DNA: TGTGCCAGCAGTTACTCGAGAGGGAACACTGAAGCTTTCTTT.

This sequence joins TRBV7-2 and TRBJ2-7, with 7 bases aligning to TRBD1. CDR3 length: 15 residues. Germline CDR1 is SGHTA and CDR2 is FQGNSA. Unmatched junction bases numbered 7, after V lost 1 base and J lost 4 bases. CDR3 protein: CASSLGGDRVYEQYF. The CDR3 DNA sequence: TGTGCCAGCAGCTTAGGGGGAGACAGGGTGTACGAGCAGTACTTC.

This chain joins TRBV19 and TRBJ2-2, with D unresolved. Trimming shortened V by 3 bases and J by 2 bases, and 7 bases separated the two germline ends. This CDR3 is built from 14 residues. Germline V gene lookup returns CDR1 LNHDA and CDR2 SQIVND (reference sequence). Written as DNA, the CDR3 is TGTGCCAGTAGTATGGACGGTAACACCGGGGAGCTGTTTTTT. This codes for CASSMDGNTGELFF.

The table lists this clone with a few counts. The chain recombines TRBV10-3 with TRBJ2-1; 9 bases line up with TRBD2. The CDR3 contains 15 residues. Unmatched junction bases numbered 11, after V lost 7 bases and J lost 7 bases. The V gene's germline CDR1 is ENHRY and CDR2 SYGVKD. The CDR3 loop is CAINRASGVGNEQFF. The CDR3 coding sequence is TGTGCCATCAACAGGGCTAGCGGGGTCGGGAATGAGCAGTTCTTC.

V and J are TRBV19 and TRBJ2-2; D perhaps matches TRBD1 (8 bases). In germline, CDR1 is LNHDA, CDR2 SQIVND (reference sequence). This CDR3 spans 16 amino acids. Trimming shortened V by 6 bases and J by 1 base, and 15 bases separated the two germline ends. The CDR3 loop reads CASRPAGTGNTGELFF. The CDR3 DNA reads TGTGCCAGTAGGCCAGCGGGGACAGGGAACACCGGGGAGCTGTTTTTT. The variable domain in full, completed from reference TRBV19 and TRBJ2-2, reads DGGITQSPKYLFRKEGQNVTLSCEQNLNHDAMYWYRQDPGQGLRLIYYSQIVNDFQKGDIAEGYSVSREKKESFPLTVTSAQKNPTAFYLCASRPAGTGNTGELFFGEGSRLTVL.

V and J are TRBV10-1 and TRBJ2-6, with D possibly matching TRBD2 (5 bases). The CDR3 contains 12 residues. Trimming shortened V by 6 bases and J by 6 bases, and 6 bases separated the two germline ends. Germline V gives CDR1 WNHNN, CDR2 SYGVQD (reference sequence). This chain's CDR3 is CASSGKANVLTF. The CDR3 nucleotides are TGCGCCAGCAGCGGGAAGGCCAACGTCCTGACTTTC.

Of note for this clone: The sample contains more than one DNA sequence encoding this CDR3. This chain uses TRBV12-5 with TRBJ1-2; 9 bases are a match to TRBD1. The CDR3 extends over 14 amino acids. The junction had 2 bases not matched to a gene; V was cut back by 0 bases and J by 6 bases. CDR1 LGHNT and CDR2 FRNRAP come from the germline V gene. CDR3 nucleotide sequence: TGTGCTAGTGGTTTGGTACAGGGGGCAGATGGCTACACCTTC. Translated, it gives CASGLVQGADGYTF. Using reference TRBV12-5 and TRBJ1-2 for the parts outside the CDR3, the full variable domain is DARVTQTPRHKVTEMGQEVTMRCQPILGHNTVFWYRQTMMQGLELLAYFRNRAPLDDSGMPKDRFSAEMPDATLATLKIQPSEPRDSAVYFCASGLVQGADGYTFGSGTRLTVV.

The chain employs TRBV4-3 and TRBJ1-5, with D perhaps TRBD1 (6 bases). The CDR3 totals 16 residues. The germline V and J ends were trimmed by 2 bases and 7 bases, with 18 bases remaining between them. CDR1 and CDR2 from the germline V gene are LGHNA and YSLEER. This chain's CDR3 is CASSQSTGMGSQPQHF. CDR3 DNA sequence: TGCGCCAGCAGCCAATCCACAGGGATGGGAAGCCAGCCCCAGCATTTT.

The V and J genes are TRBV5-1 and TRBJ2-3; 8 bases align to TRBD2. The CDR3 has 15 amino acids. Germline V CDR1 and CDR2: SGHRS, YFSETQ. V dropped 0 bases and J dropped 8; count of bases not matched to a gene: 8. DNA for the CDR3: TGCGCCAGCAGCTTGGAGGCCCGGGGGGGATTTACGCAGTATTTT. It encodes CASSLEARGGFTQYF.

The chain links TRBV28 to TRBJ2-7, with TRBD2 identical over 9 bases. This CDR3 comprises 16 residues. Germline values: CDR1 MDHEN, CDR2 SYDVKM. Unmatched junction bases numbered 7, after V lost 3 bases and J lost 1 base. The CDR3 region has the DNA TGTGCCAGCAGTTTTAGTCTAGCGGGACTGTCCTACGAGCAGTACTTC. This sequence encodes CASSFSLAGLSYEQYF.

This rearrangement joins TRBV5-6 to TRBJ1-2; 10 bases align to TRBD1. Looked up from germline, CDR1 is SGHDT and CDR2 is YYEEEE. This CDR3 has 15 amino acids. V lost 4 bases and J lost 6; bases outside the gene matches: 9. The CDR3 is CASSLTGTGVDGYTF. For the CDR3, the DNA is TGTGCCAGCAGCCTAACCGGGACAGGGGTGGATGGCTACACCTTC.

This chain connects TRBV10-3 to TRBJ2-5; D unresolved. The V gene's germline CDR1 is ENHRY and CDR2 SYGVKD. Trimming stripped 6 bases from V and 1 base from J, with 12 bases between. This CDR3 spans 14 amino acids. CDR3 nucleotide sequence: TGTGCCATCAGCGCCTATGGCGGCCAAGAGACCCAGTACTTC. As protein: CAISAYGGQETQYF.

For the CDR3, the DNA is TGTGCCAGCAGTTTGGACAGGGCGGTAGATACGCAGTATTTT. This codes for CASSLDRAVDTQYF. The chain carries TRBV28 and TRBJ2-3; 8 bases map to TRBD1. The CDR3 is 14 residues long. The junction had 4 bases not matched to a gene; V was cut back by 3 bases and J by 5 bases. From germline, CDR1 is MDHEN and CDR2 SYDVKM.

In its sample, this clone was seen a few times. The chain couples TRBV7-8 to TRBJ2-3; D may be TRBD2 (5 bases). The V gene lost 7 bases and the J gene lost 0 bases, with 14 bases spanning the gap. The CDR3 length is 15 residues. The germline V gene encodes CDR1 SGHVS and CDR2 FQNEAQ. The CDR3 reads CASNLRRVSTDTQYF. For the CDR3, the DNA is TGTGCCAGCAACCTTAGGCGGGTTAGCACAGATACGCAGTATTTT.

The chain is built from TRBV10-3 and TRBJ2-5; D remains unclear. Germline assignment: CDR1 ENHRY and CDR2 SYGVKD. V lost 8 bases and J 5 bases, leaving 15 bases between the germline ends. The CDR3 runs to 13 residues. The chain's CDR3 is CAIRRRERETQYF. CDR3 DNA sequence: TGTGCCATCCGTAGAAGGGAACGGGAGACCCAGTACTTC.

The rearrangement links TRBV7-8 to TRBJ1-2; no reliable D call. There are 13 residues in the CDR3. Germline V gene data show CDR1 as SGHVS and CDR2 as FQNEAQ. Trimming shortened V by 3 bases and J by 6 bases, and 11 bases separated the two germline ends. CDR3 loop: CASSFLSFDGYTF. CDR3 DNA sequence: TGTGCCAGCAGCTTTCTTAGTTTTGATGGCTACACCTTC.

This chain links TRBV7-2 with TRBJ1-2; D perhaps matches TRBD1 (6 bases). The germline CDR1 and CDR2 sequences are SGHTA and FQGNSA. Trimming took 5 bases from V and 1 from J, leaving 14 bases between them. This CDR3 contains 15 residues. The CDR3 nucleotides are TGTGCCAGCAGCCCCAGTCGGGACATTAACTATGGCTACACCTTC. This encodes CASSPSRDINYGYTF.

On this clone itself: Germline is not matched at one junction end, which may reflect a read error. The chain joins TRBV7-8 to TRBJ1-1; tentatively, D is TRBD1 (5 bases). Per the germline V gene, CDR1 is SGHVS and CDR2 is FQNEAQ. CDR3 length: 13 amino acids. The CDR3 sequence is CASSPRALNRPAF. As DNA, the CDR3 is TGTGCCAGCAGCCCCAGGGCCCTAAACAGACCAGCTTTT.

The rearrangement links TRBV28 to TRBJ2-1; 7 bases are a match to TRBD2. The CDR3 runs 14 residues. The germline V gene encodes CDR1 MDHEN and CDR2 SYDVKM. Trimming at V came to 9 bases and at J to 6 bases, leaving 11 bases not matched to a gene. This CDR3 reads CASAPGLGGNEQFF. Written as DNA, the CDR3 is TGTGCCAGTGCCCCAGGACTAGGAGGCAATGAGCAGTTCTTC.